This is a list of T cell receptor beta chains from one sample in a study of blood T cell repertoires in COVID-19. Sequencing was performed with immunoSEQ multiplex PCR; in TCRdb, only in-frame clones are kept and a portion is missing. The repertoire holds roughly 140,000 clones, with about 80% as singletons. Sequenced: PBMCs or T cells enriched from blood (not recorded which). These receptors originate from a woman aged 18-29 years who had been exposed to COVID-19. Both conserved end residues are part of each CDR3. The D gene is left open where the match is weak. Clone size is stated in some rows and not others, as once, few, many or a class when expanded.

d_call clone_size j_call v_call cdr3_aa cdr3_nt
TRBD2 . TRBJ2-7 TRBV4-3 CASSQDGALREIPYEQYF TGCGCCAGCAGCCAAGATGGGGCCTTGCGGGAGATACCCTACGAGCAGTACTTC
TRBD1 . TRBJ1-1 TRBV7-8 CASRAPLRDRGLNRMAFF TGTGCCAGCCGGGCCCCCCTCCGGGACAGGGGGTTGAACAGGATGGCTTTCTTT
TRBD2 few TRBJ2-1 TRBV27 CASSATGLAGLEQFF TGTGCCAGCAGTGCCACGGGACTAGCGGGACTGGAGCAGTTCTTC
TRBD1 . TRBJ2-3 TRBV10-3 CAISGISQGIADTQYF TGTGCCATCAGTGGGATCTCACAGGGGATCGCAGATACGCAGTATTTT
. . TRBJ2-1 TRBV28 CASSSTGMFGPLYNEQFF TGTGCCAGCAGTTCCACAGGGATGTTCGGGCCTCTATACAATGAGCAGTTCTTC
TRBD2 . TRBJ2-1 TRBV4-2 CASSQDSGRQVEQFF TGTGCCAGCAGCCAAGATAGCGGGAGGCAGGTTGAGCAGTTCTTC
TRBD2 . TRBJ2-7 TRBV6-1 CASSDGTSGSEQYF TGTGCCAGCAGTGACGGGACTAGCGGGAGCGAGCAGTACTTC
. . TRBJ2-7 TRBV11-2 CASSLGAYEQYF TGTGCCAGCAGCTTAGGAGCTTACGAGCAGTACTTC
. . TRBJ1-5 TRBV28 CASSLSEGRVDQPQHF TGTGCCAGCAGTTTGTCTGAGGGGAGGGTTGATCAGCCCCAGCATTTT
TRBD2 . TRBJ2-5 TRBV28 CASRRTGGQGTQYF TGTGCCAGCAGACGTACGGGAGGCCAAGGGACCCAGTACTTC
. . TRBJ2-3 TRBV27 CASSTPFGAQYF TGTGCCAGCAGCACCCCCTTCGGTGCGCAGTATTTT
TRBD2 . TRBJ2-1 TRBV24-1 CATSFGGSSYNEQFF TGTGCCACCAGTTTCGGCGGGAGCTCCTACAATGAGCAGTTCTTC
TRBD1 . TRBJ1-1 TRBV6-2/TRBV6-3 CASSHRDRGGTEAFF TGTGCCAGCAGTCACCGGGACAGGGGAGGTACTGAAGCTTTCTTT
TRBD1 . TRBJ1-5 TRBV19 CASSQDRNQPQHF TGTGCCAGTAGCCAGGACAGGAATCAGCCCCAGCATTTT
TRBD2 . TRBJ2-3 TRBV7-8 CASSLRGLRGSGLDTQYF TGTGCCAGCAGTCTACGTGGGCTGAGGGGTAGCGGGTTAGATACGCAGTATTTT
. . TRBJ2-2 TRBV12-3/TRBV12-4 CASRGGAGELFF TGTGCCAGCCGAGGGGGGGCCGGGGAGCTGTTTTTT
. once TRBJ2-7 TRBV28 CASSFSSYEQYF TGTGCCAGCAGTTTCTCTAGCTACGAGCAGTACTTC
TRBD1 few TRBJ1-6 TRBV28 CASTPSGGHSPLHF TGTGCCAGCACCCCCTCAGGGGGCCATTCACCCCTCCACTTT
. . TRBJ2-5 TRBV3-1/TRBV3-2 CASSHGQKETQYF TGTGCCAGCAGCCATGGACAGAAAGAGACCCAGTACTTC
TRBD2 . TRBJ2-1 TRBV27 CASSILLAGPAYNEQFF TGTGCCAGCAGTATCCTTCTAGCGGGTCCCGCCTACAATGAGCAGTTCTTC
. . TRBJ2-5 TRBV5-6 CASSIRGETQYF TGTGCCAGCAGCATCAGGGGAGAGACCCAGTACTTC
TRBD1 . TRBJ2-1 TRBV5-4 CASESGQDYNEQFF TGTGCCAGCGAATCAGGACAGGATTACAATGAGCAGTTCTTC
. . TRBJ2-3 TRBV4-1 CASSLKRTLGSLSTDTQYF TGCGCCAGCAGCCTAAAGCGGACCTTGGGGTCCCTGAGCACAGATACGCAGTATTTT
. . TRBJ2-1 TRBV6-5 CASIATGRGRSQFF TGTGCCAGCATTGCAACTGGCAGGGGACGGTCACAGTTCTTC
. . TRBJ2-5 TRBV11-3 CASSLTEYF TGTGCCAGCAGCTTGACAGAATACTTC
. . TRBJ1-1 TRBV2 CASQVGRLNTEAFF TGTGCCTCACAGGTAGGACGCTTGAACACTGAAGCTTTCTTT
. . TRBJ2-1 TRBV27 CASSFAGRSEFF TGTGCCAGCAGTTTCGCCGGGAGAAGTGAGTTCTTC
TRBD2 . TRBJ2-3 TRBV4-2 CASTGTSGPTDTQYF TGTGCCAGCACCGGGACTAGCGGTCCCACAGATACGCAGTATTTT
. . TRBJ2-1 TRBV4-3 CASSQELRSNEQFF TGCGCCAGCAGCCAAGAGCTAAGATCCAATGAGCAGTTCTTC
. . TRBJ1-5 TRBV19 CASSIIMNQPQHF TGTGCCAGTAGTATAATTATGAATCAGCCCCAGCATTTT
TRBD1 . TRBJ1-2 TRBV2 CASRDRGWVGYTF TGTGCCAGCAGAGACAGGGGTTGGGTTGGCTACACCTTC
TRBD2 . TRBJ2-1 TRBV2 CASNPLAGPLNEQFF TGTGCCAGCAATCCCCTAGCGGGACCTCTCAATGAGCAGTTCTTC
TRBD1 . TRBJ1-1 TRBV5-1 CASSLKTGGNAEAFF TGCGCCAGCAGCTTAAAAACAGGGGGCAACGCTGAAGCTTTCTTT
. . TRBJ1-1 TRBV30 CAWSYDRNTEAFF TGTGCCTGGAGTTATGACAGGAACACTGAAGCTTTCTTT
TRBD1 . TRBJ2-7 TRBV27 CASSPGLGQGSYEQYF TGTGCCAGCAGTCCGGGTCTGGGACAGGGGTCCTACGAGCAGTACTTC